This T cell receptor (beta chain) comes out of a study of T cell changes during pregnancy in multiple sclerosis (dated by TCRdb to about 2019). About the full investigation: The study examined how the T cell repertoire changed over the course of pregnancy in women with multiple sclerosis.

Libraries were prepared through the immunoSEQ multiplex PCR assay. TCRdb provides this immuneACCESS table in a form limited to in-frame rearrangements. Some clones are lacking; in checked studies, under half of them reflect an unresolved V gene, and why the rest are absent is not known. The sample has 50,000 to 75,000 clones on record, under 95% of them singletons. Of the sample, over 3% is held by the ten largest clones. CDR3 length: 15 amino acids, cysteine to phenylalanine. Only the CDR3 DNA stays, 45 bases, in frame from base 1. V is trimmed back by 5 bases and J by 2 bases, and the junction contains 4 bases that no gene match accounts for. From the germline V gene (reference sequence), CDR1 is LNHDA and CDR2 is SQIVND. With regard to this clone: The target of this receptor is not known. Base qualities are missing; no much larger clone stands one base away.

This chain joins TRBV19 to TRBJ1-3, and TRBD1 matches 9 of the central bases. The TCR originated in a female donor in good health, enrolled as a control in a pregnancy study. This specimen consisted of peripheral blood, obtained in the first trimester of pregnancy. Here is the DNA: TGTGCCAGTAGTCCGGGACAGGGAGCTGGAAACACCATATATTTT. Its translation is CASSPGQGAGNTIYF.